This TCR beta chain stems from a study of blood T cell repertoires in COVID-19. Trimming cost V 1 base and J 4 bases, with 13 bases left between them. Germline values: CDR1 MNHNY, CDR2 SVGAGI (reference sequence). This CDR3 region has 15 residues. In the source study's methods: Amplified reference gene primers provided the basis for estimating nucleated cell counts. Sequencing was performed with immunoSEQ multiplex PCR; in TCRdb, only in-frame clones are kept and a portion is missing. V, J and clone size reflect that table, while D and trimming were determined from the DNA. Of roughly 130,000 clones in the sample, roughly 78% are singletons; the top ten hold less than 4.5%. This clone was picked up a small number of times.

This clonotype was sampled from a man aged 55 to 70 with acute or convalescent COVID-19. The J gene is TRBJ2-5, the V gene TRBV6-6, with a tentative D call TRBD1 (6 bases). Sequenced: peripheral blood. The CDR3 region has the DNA TGTGCCAGCAGTTACTTGAGGGGGACAATAGAGACCCAGTACTTC. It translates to CASSYLRGTIETQYF.